This T cell receptor beta chain was retrieved from a study of Ad26.COV2.S vaccination and SARS-CoV-2 variants. TCRdb's table, derived via immunoSEQ multiplex PCR, lists solely in-frame clones and lacks some. The repertoire holds around 500,000 clones, with roughly nine tenths as singletons. The CDR3 has 15 amino acids. V dropped 7 bases and J dropped 0; count of bases not matched to a gene: 2. Per germline, CDR1 MNHEY and CDR2 SVGAGI. As for treatment: about 20 received Ad26.COV2.S at low or high dose, single or two shots; about 5 received placebo; per-sample allocation not given. Day 63 after the first vaccine or placebo injection was the time point for sampling.

The starting material was peripheral blood, obtained in a trial of Ad26.COV2.S vaccine versus placebo. The chain has TRBV6-5 and TRBJ2-1; TRBD2 agrees at 11 bases. This sequence was found in a person between 18 and 65 years old who received the Ad26.COV2.S COVID-19 vaccine or a placebo. CDR3 loop: CASTSGRSSYNEQFF. In DNA form, the CDR3 reads TGTGCCAGCACTAGCGGGAGGAGCTCCTACAATGAGCAGTTCTTC.